The 7 T cell receptor beta chains listed next were all sequenced from one sample in a study of shared T cell receptors in the human thymus. Sequencing was performed with immunoSEQ multiplex PCR; in TCRdb, only in-frame clones are kept and a portion is missing. Counted here are hundreds of thousands of clones, roughly 90% occurring once; the ten biggest clones make up approximately 0.01%. The data were also submitted as part of a second study, on human thymus T cells.

The sequencing sample was made of thymocytes. These receptors were obtained from a boy in the first two years of life with a congenital heart defect.

This clone was seen only a few times. The chain recombines TRBV2 with TRBJ1-5; possible D gene TRBD1, 6 bases. The CDR3 has 14 residues. Trimming took 6 bases from V and 1 from J, leaving 10 bases between them. Germline V CDR1 and CDR2: SNHLY, FYNNEI. In DNA form, the CDR3 reads TGTGCCAGCAGCCGCCAGGGGAGCAATCAGCCCCAGCATTTT. Translating it yields CASSRQGSNQPQHF.

V is TRBV11-2 and J is TRBJ2-7; 10 bases map to TRBD2. V lost 1 base, J lost 1 base, and 7 bases stayed unmatched. CDR3 length equals 17 residues. CDR1 and CDR2 from the germline V gene are SGHAT and FQNNGV. CDR3 region: CASSLVPLAGVSYEQYF. The CDR3 nucleotides read TGTGCCAGCAGCTTAGTCCCGCTAGCGGGAGTATCCTACGAGCAGTACTTC.

V usage is TRBV9 and J usage is TRBJ2-5; 8 nucleotides line up with TRBD2. Germline CDR1 reads SGDLS; CDR2 reads YYNGEE. The CDR3 sequence is 15 residues long. With 0 bases clipped from V and 5 bases from J, the junction kept 6 bases outside the gene matches. In DNA form, the CDR3 reads TGTGCCAGCAGCGTAGCCGAGGGCGGGAGGGAGACCCAGTACTTC. It encodes CASSVAEGGRETQYF.

The rearrangement uses TRBV2 and TRBJ2-1, with D perhaps matching TRBD2 (6 bases). CDR1 is SNHLY and CDR2 is FYNNEI in the germline V gene. The CDR3 consists of 15 residues. V lost 2 bases to trimming and J lost 3 bases, with 11 bases between them. The DNA of the CDR3 is TGTGCCAGCAGTGAATTGAGGGACTTCTACAATGAGCAGTTCTTC. Translating it yields CASSELRDFYNEQFF.

The J gene is TRBJ2-5, the V gene TRBV5-1; D possibly corresponds to TRBD2 (6 bases). The J call is in doubt because the DNA end fits TRBJ2-7 better. The germline V gene encodes CDR1 SGHRS and CDR2 YFSETQ. CDR3 size: 16 residues. This CDR3 is CASSLEGRLVSYEQYF. As DNA, the CDR3 is TGCGCCAGCAGCTTGGAGGGGCGACTAGTCTCTTACGAGCAGTACTTC.

The chain is built from TRBV6-1 and TRBJ2-3; 8 bases are shared with TRBD2. The germline CDR1 and CDR2 sequences are MNHNS and SASEGT. This CDR3 comprises 15 residues. J lost 8 bases, V lost 3 bases, and 10 bases had no gene match. As DNA, the CDR3 is TGTGCCAGCAGTGAGGCGCCGCGGGAGGCCAGTACGCAGTATTTT. Translation: CASSEAPREASTQYF.

The chain employs TRBV2 and TRBJ2-2; tentative D call: TRBD2 (6 bases). The V end was cut by 6 bases, the J end by 4 bases, with 24 bases between. The CDR3 sequence is 18 residues long. CDR1 and CDR2 from the germline V gene are SNHLY and FYNNEI. CDR3 region: CASSSPGEASDCTGELFF. Written as DNA, the CDR3 is TGTGCCAGCAGCTCCCCCGGGGAGGCTAGCGACTGCACCGGGGAGCTGTTTTTT.